This T cell receptor (beta chain) emerged from a study of OX40 agonist ivuxolimab in advanced cancers. The overall study: Ivuxolimab, which patients received intravenously every 2 weeks, was dosed at 0.01 to 10 mg/kg.

The CDR3 consists of 14 residues. Germline CDR1 and CDR2: MNHNS and SASEGT. Trimming cost V 4 bases and J 5 bases, with 13 bases left between them. Sequenced by immunoSEQ multiplex PCR; TCRdb stores in-frame clones only, minus some. The sample yields 77,000 or so clones, roughly 90% seen once. The chain employs TRBV6-1 and TRBJ2-3, with D possibly TRBD1 on 5 matching bases. This specimen consisted of CD4+ or CD8+ T cells sorted from blood, obtained in a trial of the OX40 agonist ivuxolimab. The TCR comes from an adult with an advanced solid tumor such as melanoma, head and neck, liver or kidney cancer. CDR3 protein: CASSAWGLGDTQYF. In DNA form, the CDR3 reads TGTGCCAGCAGTGCGTGGGGCCTCGGAGATACGCAGTATTTT.